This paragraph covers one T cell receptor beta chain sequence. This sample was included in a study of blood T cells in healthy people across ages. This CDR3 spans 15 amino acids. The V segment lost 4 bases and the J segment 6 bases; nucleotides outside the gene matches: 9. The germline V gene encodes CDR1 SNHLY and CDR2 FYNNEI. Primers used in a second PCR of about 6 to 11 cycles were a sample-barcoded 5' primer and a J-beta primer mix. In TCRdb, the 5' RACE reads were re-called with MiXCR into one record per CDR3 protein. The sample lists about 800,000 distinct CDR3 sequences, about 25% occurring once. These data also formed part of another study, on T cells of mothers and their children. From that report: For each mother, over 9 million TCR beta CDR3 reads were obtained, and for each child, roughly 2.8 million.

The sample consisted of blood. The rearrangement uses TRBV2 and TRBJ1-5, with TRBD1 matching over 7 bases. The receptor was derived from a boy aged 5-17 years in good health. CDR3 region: CASSAGRGSGQPQHF. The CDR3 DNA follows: TGTGCCAGCAGTGCTGGCAGGGGGTCGGGTCAGCCCCAGCATTTT.